Presented here are 7 T cell receptor beta chains from one specimen sequenced in a study of siplizumab effects on memory and regulatory T cells. Generated by immunoSEQ multiplex PCR, the TCRdb table keeps only in-frame clones and is missing some. The sample has around 78,000 clones, 91% seen once; the top ten hold about 27%. Sequencing was done on a sample of CD8+ T cells sorted from blood. These receptors were obtained from a human donor in good health.

The chain uses TRBV6-4 and TRBJ2-1; D possibly corresponds to TRBD1 (6 bases). V shed 4 bases and J shed 0 bases, with 22 bases lying between them. Looked up from germline, CDR1 is MRHNA and CDR2 is SNTAGT. The CDR3 has 19 residues. The CDR3 nucleotides read TGTGCCAGCAGTGCACAGGGCGTTCTAACCCAGAGCTCCTACAATGAGCAGTTCTTC. It specifies CASSAQGVLTQSSYNEQFF.

The chain combines TRBV7-9 with TRBJ1-1; no clear D. The CDR3 consists of 12 residues. The germline V gene has CDR1 SEHNR and CDR2 FQNEAQ (reference sequence). The V end lost 1 base, the J end lost 11 bases, and 11 bases lay between the germline ends. CDR3 region: CASSLDEEEAFF. CDR3 in DNA: TGTGCCAGCAGCTTAGATGAGGAGGAGGCTTTCTTT.

V is TRBV27 and J is TRBJ2-2; 11 bases are shared with TRBD1. The germline V gene has CDR1 MNHEY and CDR2 SMNVEV (reference sequence). V was clipped by 0 bases and J by 3 bases; unmatched bases: 0. The CDR3 runs to 16 residues. CDR3 nucleotide sequence: TGTGCCAGCAGTTTATCGGGACAGGGGGACACCGGGGAGCTGTTTTTT. It is translated as CASSLSGQGDTGELFF.

The rearrangement links TRBV11-3 to TRBJ2-7; 7 nucleotides match TRBD2. The CDR3 runs 13 residues. V was clipped by 5 bases and J by 5 bases; unmatched bases: 6. Germline lookup yields CDR1 SGHNT and CDR2 YENEEA. In DNA form, the CDR3 reads TGTGCCAGCAGCCCCGGGGGGTCCAACGAGCAGTACTTC. Its protein is CASSPGGSNEQYF.

The chain carries TRBV5-1 and TRBJ2-3; 7 bases line up with TRBD1. The CDR3 contains 15 residues. V shed 4 bases and J 2 bases; nucleotides not matched to a gene: 7. Germline CDR1 reads SGHRS; CDR2 reads YFSETQ. In DNA form, the CDR3 reads TGCGCCAGCAGCCCAGAGGGGGCTTACACAGATACGCAGTATTTT. Amino acids: CASSPEGAYTDTQYF.

The chain is built from TRBV5-6 and TRBJ2-7; TRBD1 agrees at 8 bases. Germline CDR1 reads SGHDT; CDR2 reads YYEEEE. Trimming took 1 base from V and 6 from J; bases not matched to a gene: 3. CDR3 length: 13 amino acids. The CDR3 spells CASSLLTGVEQYF. The CDR3 region has the DNA TGTGCCAGCAGCTTGTTGACAGGGGTCGAGCAGTACTTC.

In DNA form, the CDR3 reads TGTGCCAGCAGCTTCGGCAGGTTCATGAACACTGAAGCTTTCTTT. Its protein product is CASSFGRFMNTEAFF. This sequence joins TRBV11-2 and TRBJ1-1; D unclear. Trimming removed 3 bases from V and 0 bases from J, with 11 bases in between. CDR1 SGHAT and CDR2 FQNNGV come from the germline V gene. This CDR3 contains 15 residues.